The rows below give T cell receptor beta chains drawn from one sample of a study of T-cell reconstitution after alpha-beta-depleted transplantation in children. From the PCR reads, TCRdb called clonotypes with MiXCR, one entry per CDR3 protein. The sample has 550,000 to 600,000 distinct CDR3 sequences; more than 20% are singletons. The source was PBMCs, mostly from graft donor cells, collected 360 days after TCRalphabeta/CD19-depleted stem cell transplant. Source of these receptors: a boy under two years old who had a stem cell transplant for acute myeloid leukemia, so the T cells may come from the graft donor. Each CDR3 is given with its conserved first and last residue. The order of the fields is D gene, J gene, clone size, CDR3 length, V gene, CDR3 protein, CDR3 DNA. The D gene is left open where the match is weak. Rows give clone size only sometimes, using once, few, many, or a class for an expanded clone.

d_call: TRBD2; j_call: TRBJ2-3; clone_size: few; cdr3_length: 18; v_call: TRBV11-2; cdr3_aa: CASSLGSASGGTKDTQYF; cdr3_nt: TGTGCCAGCAGCTTAGGGTCCGCTAGCGGGGGTACCAAAGATACGCAGTATTTT
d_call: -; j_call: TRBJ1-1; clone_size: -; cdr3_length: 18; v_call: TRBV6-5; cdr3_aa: CASSLFFGGRVRNTEAFF; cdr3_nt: TGTGCCAGCAGTTTGTTTTTCGGGGGGAGGGTTCGAAACACTGAAGCTTTCTTT
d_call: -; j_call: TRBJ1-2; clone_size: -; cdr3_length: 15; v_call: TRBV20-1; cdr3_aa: CSARDYRGSHYGYTF; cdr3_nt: TGCAGTGCTAGAGATTATAGGGGGTCCCACTATGGCTACACCTTC
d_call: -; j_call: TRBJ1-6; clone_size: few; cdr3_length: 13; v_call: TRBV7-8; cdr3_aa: CASSLTGESPLHF; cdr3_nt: TGTGCCAGCAGCTTGACAGGCGAGTCGCCCCTCCACTTT
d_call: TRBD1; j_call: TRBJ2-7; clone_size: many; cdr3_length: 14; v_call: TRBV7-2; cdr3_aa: CASSITDRAVRQYF; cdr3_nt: TGTGCCAGCAGCATCACCGACAGGGCGGTTCGGCAGTACTTC
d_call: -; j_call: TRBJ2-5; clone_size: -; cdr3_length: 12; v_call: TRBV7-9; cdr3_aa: CASSFTRGYEYF; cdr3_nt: TGTGCCAGCAGCTTTACTAGGGGATATGAGTACTTC
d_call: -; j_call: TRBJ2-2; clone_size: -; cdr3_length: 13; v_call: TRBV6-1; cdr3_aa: CASNQGNTGELFF; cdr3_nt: TGTGCCAGCAACCAGGGAAACACCGGGGAGCTGTTTTTT
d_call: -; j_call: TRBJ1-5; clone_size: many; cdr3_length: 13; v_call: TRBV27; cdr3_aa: CASKGGGNQPQHF; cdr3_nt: TGTGCCAGCAAAGGGGGAGGCAATCAGCCCCAGCATTTT
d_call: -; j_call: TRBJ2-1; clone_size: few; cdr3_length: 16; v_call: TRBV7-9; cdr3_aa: CASSPTGADFANEQFF; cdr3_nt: TGTGCCAGCAGCCCGACTGGGGCGGACTTTGCCAATGAGCAGTTCTTC
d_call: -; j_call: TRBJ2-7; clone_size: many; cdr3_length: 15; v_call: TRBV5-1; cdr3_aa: CASSSRDVLSYEQYF; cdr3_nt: TGCGCCAGCAGCTCCCGGGACGTCCTATCCTACGAGCAGTACTTC
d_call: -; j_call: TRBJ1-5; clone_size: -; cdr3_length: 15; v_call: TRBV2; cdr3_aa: CASSHRTADNQPQHF; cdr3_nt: TGTGCCAGCAGTCATAGGACAGCCGACAATCAGCCCCAGCATTTT
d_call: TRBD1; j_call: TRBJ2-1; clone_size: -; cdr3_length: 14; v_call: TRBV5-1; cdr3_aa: CASSWTGGGDEQFF; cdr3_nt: TGCGCCAGCAGCTGGACAGGGGGCGGAGATGAGCAGTTCTTC
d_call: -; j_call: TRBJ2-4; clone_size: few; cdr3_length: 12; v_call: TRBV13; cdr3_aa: CASSLGRQPQYF; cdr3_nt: TGTGCCAGCAGCCTCGGGAGACAGCCTCAGTACTTC
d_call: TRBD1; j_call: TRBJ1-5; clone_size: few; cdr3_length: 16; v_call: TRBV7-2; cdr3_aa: CASSLERTGGNQPQHF; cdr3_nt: TGTGCCAGCAGCCTCGAGAGGACAGGGGGCAATCAGCCCCAGCATTTT
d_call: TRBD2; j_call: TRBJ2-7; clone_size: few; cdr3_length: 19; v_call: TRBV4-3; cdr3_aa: CASSQTGLGTSGGAYEQYF; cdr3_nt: TGCGCCAGCAGCCAAACCGGACTAGGGACTAGCGGGGGGGCCTACGAGCAGTACTTC
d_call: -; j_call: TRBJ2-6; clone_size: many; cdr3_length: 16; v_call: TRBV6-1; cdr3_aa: CASRWNRETGANVLTF; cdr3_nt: TGTGCCAGCAGGTGGAACAGGGAGACTGGGGCCAACGTCCTGACTTTC
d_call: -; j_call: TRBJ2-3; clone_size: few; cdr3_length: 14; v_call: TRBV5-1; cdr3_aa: CASTSGASTDTQYF; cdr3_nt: TGCGCCAGCACATCAGGGGCTAGCACAGATACGCAGTATTTT
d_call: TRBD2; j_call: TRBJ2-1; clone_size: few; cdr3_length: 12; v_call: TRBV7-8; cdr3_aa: CASSSLAGTQFF; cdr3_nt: TGTGCCAGCAGCTCGCTAGCGGGGACCCAGTTCTTC
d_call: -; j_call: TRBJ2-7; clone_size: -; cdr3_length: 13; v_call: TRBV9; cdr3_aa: CASSRRDAYEQYF; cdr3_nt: TGTGCCAGCAGCCGACGGGACGCCTACGAGCAGTACTTC
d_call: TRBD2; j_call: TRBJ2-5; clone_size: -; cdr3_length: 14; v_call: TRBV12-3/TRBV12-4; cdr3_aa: CASSFKDGREAQYF; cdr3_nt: TGTGCCAGCAGTTTCAAGGACGGCCGGGAGGCCCAGTACTTC
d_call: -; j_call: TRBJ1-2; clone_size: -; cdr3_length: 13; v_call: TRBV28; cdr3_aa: CASSLLQGYGYTF; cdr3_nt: TGTGCCAGCAGCCTCTTACAGGGCTATGGCTACACCTTC
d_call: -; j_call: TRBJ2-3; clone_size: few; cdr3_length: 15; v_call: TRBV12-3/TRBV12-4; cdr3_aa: CASSLGGLDTDTQYF; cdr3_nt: TGTGCCAGCAGTTTGGGGGGACTTGACACAGATACGCAGTATTTT
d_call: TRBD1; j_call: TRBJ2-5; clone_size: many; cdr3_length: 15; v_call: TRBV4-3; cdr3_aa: CASSRETGGWETQYF; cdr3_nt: TGCGCCAGCAGCCGGGAGACAGGGGGCTGGGAGACCCAGTACTTC
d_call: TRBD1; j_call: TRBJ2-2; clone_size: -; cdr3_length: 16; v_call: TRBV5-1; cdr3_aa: CASSILTGGYTGELFF; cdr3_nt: TGCGCCAGCAGCATCTTAACAGGGGGCTACACCGGGGAGCTGTTTTTT
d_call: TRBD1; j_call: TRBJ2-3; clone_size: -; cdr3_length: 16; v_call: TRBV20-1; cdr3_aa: CSAQNGQGASADTQYF; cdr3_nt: TGCAGTGCGCAGAATGGACAGGGGGCTAGCGCAGATACGCAGTATTTT
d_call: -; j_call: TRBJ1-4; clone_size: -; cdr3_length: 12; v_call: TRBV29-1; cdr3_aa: CSVEGEVEKLFF; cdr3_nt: TGCAGCGTTGAAGGGGAGGTAGAAAAACTGTTTTTT
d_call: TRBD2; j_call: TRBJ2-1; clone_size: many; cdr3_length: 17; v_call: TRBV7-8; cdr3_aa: CASSSSGTSGGSDEQFF; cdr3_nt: TGTGCCAGCAGCTCGTCAGGGACTAGCGGGGGGTCGGATGAGCAGTTCTTC
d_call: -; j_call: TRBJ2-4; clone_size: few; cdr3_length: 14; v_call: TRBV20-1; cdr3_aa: CSARKSRGSDIQYF; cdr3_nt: TGCAGTGCTAGAAAAAGTCGGGGGTCGGACATTCAGTACTTC
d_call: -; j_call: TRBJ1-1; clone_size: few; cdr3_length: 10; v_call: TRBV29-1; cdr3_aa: CSGAGTEAFF; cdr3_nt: TGCAGCGGGGCGGGCACTGAAGCTTTCTTT
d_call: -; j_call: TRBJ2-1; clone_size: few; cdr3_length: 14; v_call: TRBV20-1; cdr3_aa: CSASLRRNYNEQFF; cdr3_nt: TGCAGTGCTAGTCTTAGGAGAAACTACAATGAGCAGTTCTTC
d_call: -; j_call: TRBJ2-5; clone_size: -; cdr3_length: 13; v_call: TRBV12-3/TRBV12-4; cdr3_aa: CASSSDRPETQYF; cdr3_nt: TGTGCCAGCAGTTCCGACAGACCAGAGACCCAGTACTTC
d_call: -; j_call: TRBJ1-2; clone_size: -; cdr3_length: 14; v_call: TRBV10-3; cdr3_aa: CAISESRTNYGYTF; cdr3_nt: TGTGCCATCAGTGAGTCCCGGACGAACTATGGCTACACCTTC